Shown below are 29 T cell receptor beta chains from a single sample sequenced in a study of T cell responses to AZD1222 COVID-19 vaccine. Generated by immunoSEQ multiplex PCR, the TCRdb table keeps only in-frame clones and is missing some. Seen here are approximately 110,000 clones, about 85% observed once, and the top ten hold under 3%. This sample comprised peripheral blood, obtained 28 days after the second AZD1222 dose. All receptors derive from an adult who received the AZD1222 COVID-19 vaccine.

V usage is TRBV30 and J usage is TRBJ2-7; TRBD1 matches 7 bases. Germline CDR1 reads GTSNPN; CDR2 reads SVGIG (reference sequence). The J segment lost 5 bases and the V segment lost 2 bases, leaving 9 bases of the junction unmatched. CDR3 length equals 14 residues. This CDR3 reads CAWSTRTGSDEQYF. Here the CDR3 DNA reads TGTGCCTGGAGTACCCGGACAGGTTCCGACGAGCAGTACTTC.

The CDR3: CASSFQGDQPQHF. The CDR3 nucleotides are TGCGCCAGCAGCTTTCAGGGAGATCAGCCCCAGCATTTT. The chain is built from TRBV5-1 and TRBJ1-5; tentatively, D is TRBD1 (5 bases). There are 13 residues in the CDR3. Trimming cost V 2 bases and J 5 bases, with 8 bases left between them. Germline CDR1 reads SGHRS; CDR2 reads YFSETQ.

This clone was observed a handful of times. The chain combines TRBV7-2 with TRBJ1-2; tentative D call: TRBD1 (5 bases). Trimming removed 11 bases from V and 3 bases from J, with 13 bases in between. The CDR3 is made up of 12 amino acids. The germline gives CDR1 SGHTA, CDR2 FQGNSA. The CDR3 DNA is TGTGCCGGGGGGACTACCGACTATGGCTACACCTTC. Its protein product is CAGGTTDYGYTF.

This chain joins TRBV28 and TRBJ1-1; D gene unclear. CDR1 is MDHEN, CDR2 SYDVKM, per germline. CDR3 length: 15 amino acids. Trimming took 3 bases from V and 0 from J, leaving 11 bases between them. The CDR3 loop is CASSFFPAMNTEAFF. CDR3 DNA sequence: TGTGCCAGCAGTTTTTTCCCTGCGATGAACACTGAAGCTTTCTTT. The variable domain in full, with the rest retrieved from reference TRBV28 and TRBJ1-1, is DVKVTQSSRYLVKRTGEKVFLECVQDMDHENMFWYRQDPGLGLRLIYFSYDVKMKEKGDIPEGYSVSREKKERFSLILESASTNQTSMYLCASSFFPAMNTEAFFGQGTRLTVV.

The chain uses TRBV29-1 and TRBJ2-7, with 13 nucleotides matching TRBD2. Germline CDR1 reads SQVTM; CDR2 reads ANQGSEA. CDR3 length equals 14 residues. The V gene end was trimmed by 7 bases and the J gene end by 8 bases; junction bases not matched to a gene: 11. CDR3 sequence: CSAELGLAGEKQYF. The DNA for the CDR3 is TGCAGCGCTGAGCTTGGACTAGCGGGAGAGAAGCAGTACTTC.

This clone was seen only a few times. This chain links TRBV14 with TRBJ1-1; D possibly corresponds to TRBD1 (6 bases). The CDR3 consists of 14 residues. The V gene's germline CDR1 is SGHDN and CDR2 FVKESK. Between the trimmed V and J ends, which lost 3 bases and 3 bases, there was a span of 11 bases. This chain's CDR3 is CASSQPGEYTEAFF. The DNA of the CDR3 is TGTGCCAGCAGCCAGCCAGGGGAATACACTGAAGCTTTCTTT.

This clone was seen only once. V usage is TRBV7-8 and J usage is TRBJ1-1; D is unclear. Germline CDR1 reads SGHVS; CDR2 reads FQNEAQ. CDR3 length: 14 amino acids. Trimming pared 5 bases from V and 1 base from J, leaving 11 bases between. CDR3 residues: CASSLTSGNTEAFF. The CDR3 DNA is TGTGCCAGCAGCCTAACCTCAGGGAACACTGAAGCTTTCTTT.

The CDR3 nucleotides are TGTGCCAGCAGCTTAGCCGGGACAGATCTAACCGGGGAGCTGTTTTTT. Protein product: CASSLAGTDLTGELFF. V is TRBV7-7 and J is TRBJ2-2; 7 nucleotides align to TRBD1. After removal of 0 bases from V and 5 bases from J, the junction contained 6 bases not matched to a gene. Per the germline V gene, CDR1 is SSHAT and CDR2 is FNYEAQ (reference sequence). The CDR3 has 16 residues.

CDR3 in DNA: TGTGCCAGTAGTTCCGGGACAGGGGGCAGGTCACCCCTCCACTTT. This translates into CASSSGTGGRSPLHF. This chain links TRBV19 with TRBJ1-6, with 12 positions matching TRBD1. The CDR3 runs 15 residues. Germline CDR1 and CDR2: LNHDA and SQIVND (reference sequence). The junction had 6 bases not matched to a gene; V was cut back by 5 bases and J by 10 bases.

The chain employs TRBV9 and TRBJ1-1; D unclear. The CDR3 loop spans 11 amino acids. The germline gives CDR1 SGDLS, CDR2 YYNGEE. The V gene lost 8 bases and the J gene lost 2 bases, with 7 bases spanning the gap. CDR3 sequence (DNA): TGTGCCAGTGCCGTAAACACTGAAGCTTTCTTT. Protein: CASAVNTEAFF.

This clone came up a few times. The V call is TRBV28, the J call TRBJ2-7; tentatively, D is TRBD2 (6 bases). CDR1 MDHEN and CDR2 SYDVKM come from the germline V gene. The CDR3 is made up of 13 amino acids. V lost 3 bases, J lost 5 bases, and 11 bases lay in between. The CDR3 DNA reads TGTGCCAGCAGTTTTCGGCGGGATAACGAGCAGTACTTC. It translates to CASSFRRDNEQYF.

The V and J genes are TRBV7-8 and TRBJ2-7, with 8 bases identical to TRBD2. This CDR3 region has 18 residues. The V gene's germline CDR1 is SGHVS and CDR2 FQNEAQ. V shed 1 base and J 2 bases; nucleotides not matched to a gene: 13. Written as DNA, the CDR3 is TGTGCCAGCAGCTTAGGTGTAATGAGTAACGGGAGGGCCTACGAGCAGTACTTC. Its translation: CASSLGVMSNGRAYEQYF.

This chain joins TRBV2 and TRBJ1-1; 10 nucleotides align to TRBD1. Germline V gives CDR1 SNHLY, CDR2 FYNNEI. This CDR3 is built from 13 residues. The V gene end was trimmed by 6 bases and the J gene end by 6 bases; junction bases not matched to a gene: 4. The CDR3 nucleotides are TGTGCCAGCAGGGACAGGGGGTTCGCTGAAGCTTTCTTT. Residues: CASRDRGFAEAFF.

V is TRBV28 and J is TRBJ2-1; tentatively, D is TRBD1 (5 bases). The V end was cut by 8 bases, the J end by 6 bases, with 17 bases between. CDR1 and CDR2 from the germline V gene are MDHEN and SYDVKM. There are 14 residues in the CDR3. DNA for the CDR3: TGTGCCAGCCAGGGAAGTAAGGAGAGCAATGAGCAGTTCTTC. Amino acid sequence: CASQGSKESNEQFF.

The table lists this clone with a few counts. This sequence joins TRBV19 and TRBJ2-7, with D perhaps being TRBD1 or TRBD2 (5 bases each). Germline CDR1 and CDR2: LNHDA and SQIVND (reference sequence). The CDR3 has 14 amino acids. Between the trimmed V and J ends, which lost 3 bases and 2 bases, there was a span of 11 bases. The CDR3: CASSMIGGTYEQYF. In nucleotides, the CDR3 is TGTGCCAGTAGTATGATTGGGGGAACCTACGAGCAGTACTTC.

J is TRBJ1-2 and V is TRBV10-2, with D perhaps TRBD1 (5 bases). Trimming shortened V by 0 bases and J by 8 bases, and 19 bases separated the two germline ends. The germline CDR1 and CDR2 sequences are WSHSY and SAAADI. The CDR3 contains 16 residues. CDR3 protein: CASSESWTPMVWGYTF. The CDR3 DNA sequence: TGCGCCAGCAGTGAGTCCTGGACACCCATGGTTTGGGGCTACACCTTC.

V gene TRBV5-6 combines with J gene TRBJ2-4, with TRBD2 as a possible D gene (6 bases). CDR1 SGHDT and CDR2 YYEEEE come from the germline V gene. V shed 4 bases and J shed 0 bases, with 14 bases lying between them. This CDR3 contains 16 residues. CDR3 in DNA: TGTGCCAGCAGCCCGTTAGCGGAAGTAGCCAAAAACATTCAGTACTTC. Translated, it gives CASSPLAEVAKNIQYF. Variable domain in full (rest from reference TRBV5-6 and TRBJ2-4): DAGVTQSPTHLIKTRGQQVTLRCSPKSGHDTVSWYQQALGQGPQFIFQYYEEEERQRGNFPDRFSGHQFPNYSSELNVNALLLGDSALYLCASSPLAEVAKNIQYFGAGTRLSVL.

V and J are TRBV5-1 and TRBJ1-1; the D gene is possibly TRBD1 (6 bases). The V and J ends lost 0 bases and 5 bases respectively, with 14 bases between them. CDR1 and CDR2 (germline): SGHRS, YFSETQ. This CDR3 has 15 amino acids. The CDR3 loop is CASSLETGALTEAFF. In nucleotides, the CDR3 is TGCGCCAGCAGCTTGGAAACGGGGGCGCTGACTGAAGCTTTCTTT.

V is TRBV5-4 and J is TRBJ2-7, with 12 bases matching TRBD2. J gave up 7 bases and V 3 bases, and 11 bases lay outside the gene matches. CDR3 length equals 16 residues. CDR1 and CDR2 from the germline V gene are SGHNT and YYREEE (reference sequence). DNA for the CDR3: TGTGCCAGCAGCTACCCACTAGCGGGAGGCCGTGGGGAGCAGTACTTC. Its protein is CASSYPLAGGRGEQYF.

This clone was seen just once. CDR3 DNA: TGTGCCAGCAGTTTCGACCCCGGGAGCTCCTACGAGCAGTACTTC. This encodes CASSFDPGSSYEQYF. The chain is built from TRBV6-2 or TRBV6-3 and TRBJ2-7; D perhaps matches TRBD2 (6 bases). V lost 4 bases to trimming and J lost 0 bases, with 13 bases between them. The CDR3 totals 15 residues. CDR1 and CDR2 (germline): MNHEY, SVGEGT.

The V call is TRBV19, the J call TRBJ1-4; D may be TRBD1 (6 bases). CDR3 size: 14 residues. Trimming took off 5 bases at V and 5 bases at J, with 12 bases between the two ends. The germline V gene has CDR1 LNHDA and CDR2 SQIVND (reference sequence). DNA for the CDR3: TGTGCCAGTAGTCCGGGACACGAGAATGAAAAACTGTTTTTT. This encodes CASSPGHENEKLFF.

This chain uses TRBV28 with TRBJ1-5, with 7 bases fitting TRBD1. The germline V gene encodes CDR1 MDHEN and CDR2 SYDVKM. This CDR3 comprises 14 residues. J gave up 0 bases and V 8 bases, and 4 bases lay outside the gene matches. The CDR3 DNA reads as TGTGCCAGCCACACAGGGGTTAGCAATCAGCCCCAGCATTTT. Its translation: CASHTGVSNQPQHF. The variable domain in full, completed from reference TRBV28 and TRBJ1-5, reads DVKVTQSSRYLVKRTGEKVFLECVQDMDHENMFWYRQDPGLGLRLIYFSYDVKMKEKGDIPEGYSVSREKKERFSLILESASTNQTSMYLCASHTGVSNQPQHFGDGTRLSIL.

This rearrangement joins TRBV6-6 to TRBJ2-6, with D uncertain. CDR3 size: 14 residues. Trimming took 3 bases from V and 0 from J, leaving 3 bases between them. Germline V gene lookup returns CDR1 MNHNY and CDR2 SVGAGI (reference sequence). In DNA form, the CDR3 reads TGTGCCAGCAGTTATAGCTCTGGGGCCAACGTCCTGACTTTC. Its protein is CASSYSSGANVLTF.

The chain carries TRBV2 and TRBJ1-2; a possible D gene is TRBD1 (5 bases). Germline V gives CDR1 SNHLY, CDR2 FYNNEI. V was trimmed by 8 bases and J by 1 base, leaving 14 bases between them. The CDR3 runs to 14 residues. The CDR3 reads CASEPDTVNYGYTF. The DNA of the CDR3 is TGTGCCAGCGAACCGGACACCGTTAACTATGGCTACACCTTC.

The chain has TRBV11-2 and TRBJ1-4; D might be TRBD1 (5 bases). The CDR3 runs to 16 residues. In germline, CDR1 is SGHAT, CDR2 FQNNGV. Trimming took 0 bases from V and 5 from J, leaving 13 bases between them. CDR3 amino acids: CASSLDLWGSNEKLFF. The CDR3 DNA sequence: TGTGCCAGCAGCTTAGATCTATGGGGCTCAAATGAAAAACTGTTTTTT.

The chain has TRBV11-2 and TRBJ2-2; D gene uncertain. CDR3 length: 16 residues. The V gene's germline CDR1 is SGHAT and CDR2 FQNNGV. V dropped 4 bases and J dropped 0 bases, with 12 bases sitting between them. For the CDR3, the DNA is TGTGCCAGCAGCTCACGACCAAGTGCGAACACCGGGGAGCTGTTTTTT. Translated: CASSSRPSANTGELFF.

The genes are TRBV13 and TRBJ2-3, with D perhaps matching TRBD1 (5 bases). With 5 bases removed from V and 3 bases from J, the gap between germline ends came to 15 bases. CDR3 length: 15 amino acids. The germline gives CDR1 PRHDT, CDR2 FYEKMQ (reference sequence). CDR3 nucleotide sequence: TGTGCCAGCAGCCTTCGGCGGACAAGGACAGATACGCAGTATTTT. Protein sequence: CASSLRRTRTDTQYF.

The CDR3 reads CARRTENYGYTF. The CDR3 coding sequence is TGTGCCAGGCGGACGGAAAACTATGGCTACACCTTC. The chain has TRBV6-6 and TRBJ1-2, with unresolved D. Germline CDR1 is MNHNY and CDR2 is SVGAGI (reference sequence). This CDR3 comprises 12 residues. Trimming pared 9 bases from V and 2 bases from J, leaving 10 bases between.

The chain recombines TRBV15 with TRBJ2-7; TRBD2 aligns across 13 bases. This CDR3 comprises 17 residues. The junction had 13 bases not matched to a gene; V was cut back by 4 bases and J by 7 bases. Germline assignment: CDR1 LNHNV and CDR2 YYDKDF (reference sequence). CDR3 sequence reads: CATSKERPGLAGFEQYF. Here the CDR3 DNA reads TGTGCCACCAGCAAGGAACGTCCGGGACTAGCGGGATTTGAGCAGTACTTC. Using reference TRBV15 and TRBJ2-7 for the parts outside the CDR3, the full variable domain is DAMVIQNPRYQVTQFGKPVTLSCSQTLNHNVMYWYQQKSSQAPKLLFHYYDKDFNNEADTPDNFQSRRPNTSFCFLDIRSPGLGDTAMYLCATSKERPGLAGFEQYFGPGTRLTVT.